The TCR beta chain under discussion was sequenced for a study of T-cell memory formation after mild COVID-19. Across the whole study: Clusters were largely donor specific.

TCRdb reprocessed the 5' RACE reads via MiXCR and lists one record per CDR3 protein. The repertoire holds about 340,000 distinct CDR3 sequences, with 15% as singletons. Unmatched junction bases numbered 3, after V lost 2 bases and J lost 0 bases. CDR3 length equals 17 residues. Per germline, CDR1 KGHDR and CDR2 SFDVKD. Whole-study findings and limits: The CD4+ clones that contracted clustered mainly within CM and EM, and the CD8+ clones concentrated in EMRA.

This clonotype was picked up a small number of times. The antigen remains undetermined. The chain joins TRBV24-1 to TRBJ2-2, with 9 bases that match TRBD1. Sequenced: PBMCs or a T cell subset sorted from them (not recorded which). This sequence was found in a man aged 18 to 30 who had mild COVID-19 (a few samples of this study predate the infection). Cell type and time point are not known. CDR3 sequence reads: CATSDSGQGSNTGELFF. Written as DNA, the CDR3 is TGTGCCACCAGTGATTCAGGACAGGGGTCGAACACCGGGGAGCTGTTTTTT.